Given below is one TCR beta chain in context. What it binds is not known. V was trimmed by 6 bases and J by 0 bases, leaving 9 bases between them. The germline V gene has CDR1 MGHDK and CDR2 SYGVNS. This CDR3 region has 13 residues. The sample originates from a study of shared clonotypes between healthy human individuals. About the study: The composition of the donors was a couple of women and a few men aged 18 to 49.

Profiled with immunoSEQ multiplex PCR; TCRdb holds only in-frame clones, not every one. This sample has 100,000 or so clones, with 68% found just once. Study-wide points: Among donors, sharing of clonotypes was expected to be affected by sequencing depth. Exclusively blood specimens were collected; tissue repertoires likely differ.

This TCR was sampled from a woman in her 30s in good health. Sequencing was performed on memory CD8+ T cells sorted from blood. Subset reported: CD45RO+ cells pooled with CCR7-negative TemRA cells. V and J are TRBV25-1 and TRBJ2-7; D remains ambiguous. This chain's CDR3 is CASSHTTSYEQYF. The CDR3 DNA follows: TGTGCCAGCAGCCACACAACCTCCTACGAGCAGTACTTC.